The 11 T cell receptor beta chains given below trace back to one sample, sequenced in a study of early T cells in non-severe SARS-CoV-2 infection. From the 5' RACE reads, TCRdb called clonotypes with MiXCR, one entry per CDR3 protein. The sample shows tens of thousands of distinct CDR3 sequences, under 8% of them seen only once. Sequences were derived from whole blood, sampled at baseline. These receptors all come from an adult who was a healthcare worker with PCR-confirmed SARS-CoV-2 infection or an uninfected control (not recorded which).

This clonotype has just a few counts. This chain links TRBV13 with TRBJ2-1; D gene unclear. Trimming pared 1 base from V and 6 bases from J, leaving 4 bases between. CDR1 PRHDT and CDR2 FYEKMQ come from the germline V gene (reference sequence). This CDR3 is 12 amino acids long. The CDR3 coding sequence is TGTGCCAGCAGCTTAGACAGCAATGAGCAGTTCTTC. Protein: CASSLDSNEQFF.

The V gene is TRBV18, the J gene TRBJ2-5; no clear D. The germline CDR1 and CDR2 sequences are KGHSH and LQKENI. This CDR3 is 14 amino acids long. V shed 3 bases and J shed 5 bases, with 13 bases lying between them. The CDR3 coding sequence is TGTGCCAGCTCACCCGGGTCCCAAGGGGAGACCCAGTACTTC. Translating it yields CASSPGSQGETQYF.

This clonotype appeared many times. This sequence joins TRBV6-6 and TRBJ1-1; TRBD1 matches at 7 bases. V lost 2 bases and J lost 1; bases outside the gene matches: 1. The germline gives CDR1 MNHNY, CDR2 SVGAGI (reference sequence). CDR3 length equals 14 residues. CDR3 in amino acids: CASSYDRANTEAFF. The CDR3 region has the DNA TGTGCCAGCAGTTACGACAGGGCGAACACTGAAGCTTTCTTT.

This clonotype was detected many times. The chain uses TRBV9 and TRBJ1-5; D gene uncertain. The CDR3 extends over 18 amino acids. Trimming shortened V by 2 bases and J by 0 bases, and 18 bases separated the two germline ends. CDR1 is SGDLS, CDR2 YYNGEE, per germline. The CDR3 region has the DNA TGTGCCAGCAGCGTCCCGAAGTGGGCGGACTATAGCAATCAGCCCCAGCATTTT. Translating it yields CASSVPKWADYSNQPQHF.

Only a few counts were recorded for this clonotype. The chain carries TRBV29-1 and TRBJ2-3; D not resolved. The CDR3 has 13 amino acids. Trimming stripped 5 bases from V and 5 bases from J, with 14 bases between. CDR1 and CDR2 (germline): SQVTM, ANQGSEA. This chain's CDR3 is CSVSGPTLDTQYF. The CDR3 nucleotides read TGCAGCGTTTCGGGTCCGACTTTAGATACGCAGTATTTT.

This clonotype has just a few counts. The CDR3 end shows no conserved phenylalanine or tryptophan, and so a read error is likely. The DNA is omitted, as the CDR3 cannot be located on it reliably, and the CDR3 follows TCRdb's listing. V is TRBV12-3 or TRBV12-4 and J is TRBJ2-5; TRBD1, the table's D call, lacks a check against the DNA. The length of the CDR3 is 13 amino acids, counting both ends. The CDR3 sequence: CASSFTDRDRPQL.

This clonotype has a count of ten or more. The V and J genes are TRBV5-5 and TRBJ2-3; 7 positions agree with TRBD2. The CDR3 totals 15 residues. Per germline, CDR1 SGHKS and CDR2 YYEKEE (reference sequence). Germline trimming cut 2 bases from V and 4 bases from J; bases unmatched to any gene: 7. Here the CDR3 reads CASSFFGEGADTQYF. In DNA, the CDR3 is TGTGCCAGCAGCTTCTTCGGGGAGGGCGCAGATACGCAGTATTTT.

This clonotype came up many times. The J gene is TRBJ2-4, the V gene TRBV27; 8 nucleotides agree with TRBD1. The CDR3 loop spans 12 amino acids. CDR1 is MNHEY, CDR2 SMNVEV, per germline (reference sequence). Trimming cost V 8 bases and J 6 bases; bases outside gene matches: 3. The CDR3 sequence: CASLGQGNIQYF. CDR3 in DNA: TGTGCCAGCCTAGGACAGGGAAACATTCAGTACTTC.

This clonotype has ten or more counts. The chain combines TRBV7-2 with TRBJ1-1; 9 bases line up with TRBD1. V shed 3 bases, J shed 5 bases, and the junction held 4 bases outside the gene matches. The CDR3 is 14 residues long. The germline V gene has CDR1 SGHTA and CDR2 FQGNSA. CDR3: CASSLDRGYTEAFF. CDR3 in DNA: TGTGCCAGCAGCTTGGACAGGGGTTATACTGAAGCTTTCTTT. The variable domain in full, with the rest retrieved from reference TRBV7-2 and TRBJ1-1, is GAGVSQSPSNKVTEKGKDVELRCDPISGHTALYWYRQSLGQGLEFLIYFQGNSAPDKSGLPSDRFSAERTGGSVSTLTIQRTQQEDSAVYLCASSLDRGYTEAFFGQGTRLTVV.

The genes are TRBV30 and TRBJ2-7; TRBD1 matches 8 bases. The CDR3 sequence is 13 residues long. V trimming: 3 bases; J trimming: 6 bases; junction bases outside the gene matches: 7. Looked up from germline, CDR1 is GTSNPN and CDR2 is SVGIG (reference sequence). This CDR3 reads CAWSRQGLGEQYF. As DNA, the CDR3 is TGTGCCTGGAGCCGACAGGGGTTGGGCGAGCAGTACTTC.

The V gene is TRBV12-3 or TRBV12-4, the J gene TRBJ1-2; D perhaps matches TRBD1 (5 bases). The V and J ends lost 3 bases and 7 bases respectively, with 15 bases between them. The CDR3 runs to 14 residues. Here the CDR3 reads CASSFWQGRGGYTF. CDR3 bases: TGTGCCAGCAGTTTTTGGCAGGGAAGAGGTGGCTACACCTTC.